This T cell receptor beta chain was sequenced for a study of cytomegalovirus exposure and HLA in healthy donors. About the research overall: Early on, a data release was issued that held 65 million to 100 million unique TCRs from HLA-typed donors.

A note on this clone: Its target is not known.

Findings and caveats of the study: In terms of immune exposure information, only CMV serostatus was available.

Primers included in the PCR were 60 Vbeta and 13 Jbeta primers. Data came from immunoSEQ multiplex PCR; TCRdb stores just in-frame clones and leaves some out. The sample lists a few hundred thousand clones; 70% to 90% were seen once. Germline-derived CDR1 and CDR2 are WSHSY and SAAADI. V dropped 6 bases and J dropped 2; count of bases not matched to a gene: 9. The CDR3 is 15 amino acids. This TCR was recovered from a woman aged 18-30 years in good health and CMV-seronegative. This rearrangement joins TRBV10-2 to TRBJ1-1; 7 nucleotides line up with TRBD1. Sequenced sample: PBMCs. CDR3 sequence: CASSLNRGQNTEAFF. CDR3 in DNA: TGCGCCAGCAGCCTCAACAGGGGACAAAACACTGAAGCTTTCTTT.